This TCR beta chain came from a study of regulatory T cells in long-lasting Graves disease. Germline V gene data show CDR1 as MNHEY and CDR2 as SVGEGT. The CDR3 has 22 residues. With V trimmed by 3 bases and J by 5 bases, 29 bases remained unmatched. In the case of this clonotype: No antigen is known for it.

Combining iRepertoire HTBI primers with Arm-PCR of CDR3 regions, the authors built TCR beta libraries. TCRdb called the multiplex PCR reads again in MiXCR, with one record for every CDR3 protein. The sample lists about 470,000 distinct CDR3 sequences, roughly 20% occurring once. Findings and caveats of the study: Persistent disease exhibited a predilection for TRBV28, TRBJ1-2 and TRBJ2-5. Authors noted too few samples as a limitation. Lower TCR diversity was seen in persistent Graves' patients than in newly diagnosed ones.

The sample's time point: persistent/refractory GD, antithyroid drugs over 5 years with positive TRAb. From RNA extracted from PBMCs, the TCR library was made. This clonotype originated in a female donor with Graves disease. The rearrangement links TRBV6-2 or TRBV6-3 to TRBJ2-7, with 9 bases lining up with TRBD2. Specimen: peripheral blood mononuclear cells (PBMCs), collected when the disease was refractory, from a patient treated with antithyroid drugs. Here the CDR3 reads CASSYSPDDTSFEAGGLHEQYF. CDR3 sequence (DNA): TGTGCCAGCAGTTATAGCCCAGACGACACCTCCTTTGAAGCGGGAGGCCTTCACGAGCAGTACTTC.